A selection of T cell receptor beta chains follows, all from one sample in a study of molecular identifiers for immune sequencing clone quantification. Each CDR3 protein gets one entry after TCRdb re-called the PCR reads with MiXCR. This table holds about half a million distinct CDR3 sequences, approximately 25% found once. Material: naive CD8+ T cells from blood, with Jurkat cell RNA spiked in. These receptors were collected from a human donor in good health. Some libraries in this study had Jurkat cell RNA spiked in. The CDR3 runs from the conserved cysteine through the conserved F or W. The D gene is left open where the match is weak. Some rows have no size entry. The others give once, few or many, or a class for an expanded clone.

TRBV11-2,.,TRBJ2-2,.,TGTGCAAGCAGCCCATGGGCCGCGAACACCGGGGAGCTGTTTTTT,CASSPWAANTGELFF
TRBV29-1,.,TRBJ1-1,once,TGCAGCGTTGAAGGACGGGTGAACACTGAAGCTTTCTTT,CSVEGRVNTEAFF
TRBV7-9,.,TRBJ1-5,many,TGTGCCAGCAGCTTAGGGGCCCGACAGCCCCAGCATTTT,CASSLGARQPQHF
TRBV7-9,.,TRBJ1-3,once,TGTGCCAGCAACACCGGGCGAAACACCATACATTTT,CASNTGRNTIHF
TRBV9,.,TRBJ1-5,.,TGTGCCAGCAGCGTAGGGGCTAGCAATCAGCCCCAGCATTTT,CASSVGASNQPQHF
TRBV25-1,.,TRBJ1-3,few,TGTGCCAGCAGTGAGGTAGGGACCGGAAACACCATATATTTT,CASSEVGTGNTIYF
TRBV6-5,.,TRBJ2-3,many,TGTGCCAGCAGTTACGGCCGCAGCACAGATACGCAGTATTTT,CASSYGRSTDTQYF
TRBV20-1,.,TRBJ2-2,many,TGCAGTGCTAGTCATCCGAACACCGGGGAGCTGTTTTTT,CSASHPNTGELFF
TRBV27,.,TRBJ2-3,.,TGTGCCAGCAGTTTAACGACTCCCCACGGCGCAGATACGCAGTATTTT,CASSLTTPHGADTQYF
TRBV6-1,.,TRBJ2-7,many,TGTGCCAGCAGTGAAGGCAGGGTATCCTACGAGCAGTACTTC,CASSEGRVSYEQYF
TRBV19,.,TRBJ2-1,many,TGTGCCAGTAGTCCCTGGACGGGGGCTGGGGAGCAGTTCTTC,CASSPWTGAGEQFF
TRBV4-2,.,TRBJ2-7,.,TGTGCCAGCAGCCATTTAACGAATGGCAACTACGAGCAGTACTTC,CASSHLTNGNYEQYF
TRBV27,.,TRBJ2-6,.,TGTGCCAGCAGGCCTAGTATATCTGGGGCCAACGTCCTGACTTTC,CASRPSISGANVLTF
TRBV12-3/TRBV12-4,.,TRBJ1-5,few,TGTGCCAGCAGTTTAGCGTTGACTTTGCAGCCCCAGCATTTT,CASSLALTLQPQHF
TRBV29-1,.,TRBJ2-7,many,TGCAGCGTGAAAGGGGATCCGGCCTACGAGCAGTACTTC,CSVKGDPAYEQYF
TRBV6-5,.,TRBJ2-7,.,TGTGCCAGCAGTTACTCCGCCGAGGGCGAGCAGTACTTC,CASSYSAEGEQYF
TRBV12-3/TRBV12-4,.,TRBJ2-1,many,TGTGCCAGCAGCCCCTACGCTCCCCACAACTACAATGAGCAGTTCTTC,CASSPYAPHNYNEQFF
TRBV27,.,TRBJ1-3,.,TGTGCCAGCAGTTTATCCTGGGAGACAGGAAACACCATATATTTT,CASSLSWETGNTIYF
TRBV6-4,.,TRBJ2-2,few,TGTGCCAGCAAAGCATCCGGGGAGCTGTTTTTT,CASKASGELFF
TRBV5-6,.,TRBJ2-3,.,TGTGCCAGCAGCATCATTTCAGATACGCAGTATTTT,CASSIISDTQYF
TRBV4-1,.,TRBJ1-2,few,TGCGCCAGCAGCCAAGAAAGCCTCTCTAACTATGGCTACACCTTC,CASSQESLSNYGYTF
TRBV24-1,.,TRBJ2-2,.,TGTGCCACCAGTCTTCCTTCGAACACCGGGGAGCTGTTTTTT,CATSLPSNTGELFF
TRBV12-3/TRBV12-4,TRBD2,TRBJ2-7,.,TGTGCCAGCAGCCAGGGACTAGCGGGAGACGAGGAGTACTTC,CASSQGLAGDEEYF
TRBV19,TRBD1,TRBJ2-7,.,TGTGCCAGTAGTATCCGGACAGGGGGCACCTACGAGCAGTACTTC,CASSIRTGGTYEQYF